The T cell receptor (beta chain) described here comes from a study of CD8+CD57+ T cells in acquired aplastic anemia. About the study: Healthy donor CD4+ samples were sequenced to a depth that averaged around 9.8 million reads. Findings and caveats of the study: Common to patients and controls were roughly 30 CD8+ CDR3 sequences.

For CDR3 and TCR beta VDJ profiling, genomic DNA was the template used. TCRdb reprocessed the reads with MiXCR, giving one entry per CDR3 protein. The repertoire holds under 250,000 distinct CDR3 sequences, with 34% as singletons. Trimming cost V 3 bases and J 3 bases, with 5 bases left between them. CDR3 length: 13 amino acids. Germline CDR1 and CDR2: MGHRA and YSYEKL. On this clonotype itself: The target antigen is unknown.

The sequence derives from a human donor in good health, serving as a control. Sequenced material: sorted CD4+, CD8+, or CD8+CD57+ T cells (not recorded which) from PBMCs. The chain combines TRBV4-1 with TRBJ2-2, with TRBD1 as a possible D gene (5 bases). The CDR3 coding sequence is TGCGCCAGCAGCCAGACAGACACCGGGGAGCTGTTTTTT. It translates to CASSQTDTGELFF.